This T cell receptor beta chain was captured in a study of human T cells and chemical hapten exposure (dated by TCRdb to about 2021). In terms of the full investigation: For sensitization, 2% DPC in acetone was applied to a 2 cm by 2 cm area of upper inner arm skin. Patients additionally received weekly therapeutic DPC doses to the scalp throughout the roughly 24-week study period. Patch tests used Finn chambers with 0.01% DPC on the upper back, scored after 6 days by International Contact Dermatitis Research Group standards. Alopecia areata with under or over 50% scalp involvement, alopecia totalis and alopecia universalis were represented in the patient cohort, which was mostly female. Libraries were pooled for sequencing, and per-sample TCR yields varied mainly because of small differences in library volumes within the pool. In alopecia patients, the study followed how the peripheral blood TCR repertoire changed in vivo over primary and secondary sensitization to diphenylcyclopropenone (DPC), a hapten. Blood was sampled from patients pre-sensitization (week 0) and at 2, 6 and about 24 weeks after DPC sensitization. Approximately 28 alopecia patients gave blood for TCR sequencing at one to four time points (pre-sensitization, 2, 6 and 24 weeks). The full study reports these points: Patch test score was positively correlated with the number of PT1 expanded TCRs, with significance at thresholds 8, 16 and 32 but not at 4. Alopecia, a presumed autoimmune disease, was present in all patients, so the immune response of the patients might differ from that of healthy individuals. Repeated subsampling changed both the strength of the expansion versus patch-test correlation and the threshold at which that correlation became significant. Significantly more large CDR3 similarity clusters were formed by expanded TCRs than by pre-sensitization or healthy control sets, consistent with antigen-driven responses. DPC sensitization did not change how many TCRs were above 1 in 1000 frequency, and no evidence was found of alterations in global repertoire structure.

The library was prepared using RACE. These reads were obtained on a NextSeq 500. During library preparation, unique molecular identifiers were attached to individual cDNA molecules so that TCRs could be counted quantitatively and reproducibly. From each blood RNA sample, both TCR alpha and TCR beta chains were sequenced. The source study handled its data this way. The median number of TCRs per sample was approximately 93,000, ranging from about 20,000 to 700,000. The Decombinator software suite was used to annotate the V, J and CDR3 of the TCR reads. For PS versus PT1 abundance plots, all samples were subsampled to the same number of TCRs (28,000). Expanded TCRs were defined as absent before sensitization and observed at least eight times at the 2-week time point. The public reads were reprocessed in TCRdb via fastp at Q25 and MiXCR, keeping in-frame beta chains. Rows with one shared CDR3 protein collapse into an entry with the most common genes and DNA. TCRdb, not the original authors, processed these V and J calls. The sample records approximately 82,000 distinct CDR3 sequences, 12% of which are singletons. Jointly, the top ten make up about 3.5% of the sample.

As for this clonotype: The antigen it recognizes is unknown. No much larger clone exists at a distance of one base, and base qualities are not known.

Taken from the germline V gene, the CDR1 and CDR2 loops are SQVTM and ANQGSEA. The CDR3, cysteine through phenylalanine, is 13 amino acids long. Just the 39-base CDR3 DNA is kept, in frame starting at base 1. V is clipped by 5 bases and J by 2 bases, and the sequence between their germline boundaries is 13 bases long. Interpreted using the paper, the time point label stands for: patch test 1, 2 weeks after DPC sensitization. The sample's treatment or condition label is to be understood as: therapeutic diphenylcyclopropenone sensitization with weekly scalp DPC. At every patch-test visit, the blood draw took place before the patch test was put on. Patients were considered eligible if aged 18 to 70, diagnosed with alopecia and deemed suitable for DPC therapy, and patients were excluded if pregnant. Total RNA was isolated from unfractionated whole blood collected in Tempus Blood RNA tubes.

The sequence is built from TRBV29-1 and TRBJ2-7; the D gene assignment is ambiguous. The clonotype was recovered from a woman aged 55 to 70 with alopecia areata. Some clones in this sample may be carry-over from other donors' samples. The material sequenced was whole blood, taken in connection with sensitization to the hapten diphenylcyclopropenone (DPC). In nucleotide form, the sequence is TGCAGCGTTCGCCATGCGGTAACCTACGAGCAGTACTTC. Its amino acids are CSVRHAVTYEQYF.